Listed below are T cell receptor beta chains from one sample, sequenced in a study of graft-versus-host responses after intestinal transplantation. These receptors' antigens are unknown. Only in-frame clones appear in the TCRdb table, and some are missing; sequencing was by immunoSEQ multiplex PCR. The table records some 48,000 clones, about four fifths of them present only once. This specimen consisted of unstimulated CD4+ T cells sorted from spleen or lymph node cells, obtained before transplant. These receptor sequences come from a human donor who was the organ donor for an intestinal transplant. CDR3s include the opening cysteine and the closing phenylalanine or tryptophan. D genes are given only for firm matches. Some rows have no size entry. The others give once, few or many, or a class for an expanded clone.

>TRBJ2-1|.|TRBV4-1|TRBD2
TGCGCCAGCAGCCAAGCGGGAGGGTCCTACAATGAGCAGTTCTTC
CASSQAGGSYNEQFF
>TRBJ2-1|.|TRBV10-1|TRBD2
TGCGCCCGCAGTGTAGAAGCGGGGGGCTACAATGAGCAGTTCTTC
CARSVEAGGYNEQFF
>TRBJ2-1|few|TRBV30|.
TGTGCCTGGACCATACGAGGTGATGAGCAGTTCTTC
CAWTIRGDEQFF
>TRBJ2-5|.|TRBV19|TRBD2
TGTGCCAGTAGTACGGGAGGACTAGCGCAAGAGACCCAGTACTTC
CASSTGGLAQETQYF
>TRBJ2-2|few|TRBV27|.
TGTGCCAGCAGTCTTAGGGGGGGCCTCTTCGGGGAGCTGTTTTTT
CASSLRGGLFGELFF
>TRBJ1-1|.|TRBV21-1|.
TGTGCCAGCAGGTGGGAACTAGCTACCACAATTCGCACTGAAGCTTTCTTT
CASRWELATTIRTEAFF
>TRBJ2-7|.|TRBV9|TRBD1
TGTGCCAGCAGCGTAGTGGCAGGGGGCTACGAGCAGTACTTC
CASSVVAGGYEQYF
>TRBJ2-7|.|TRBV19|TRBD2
TGTGCCAGTAGTATCCAGGGACTAACCTACGAGCAGTACTTC
CASSIQGLTYEQYF
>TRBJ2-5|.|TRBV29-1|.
TGCAGCGTTGGGTCGGGGGAGTCCCCAGAGACCCAGTACTTC
CSVGSGESPETQYF
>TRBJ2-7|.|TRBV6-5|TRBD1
TGTGCCAGCAGTTACAAAGTACAGGGGTACGAGCAGTACTTC
CASSYKVQGYEQYF
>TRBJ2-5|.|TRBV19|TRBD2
TGTGCCAGTAGTATAGCTGGACTAGGGGTGACCCAGTACTTC
CASSIAGLGVTQYF
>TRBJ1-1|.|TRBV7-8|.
TGTGCCAGCAGCTTCTCGGCCCCGGGTAGTGAAGCTTTCTTT
CASSFSAPGSEAFF
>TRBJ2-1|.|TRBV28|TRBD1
TGTGCCAGCAGTTTATCCGGGACAGGGGGCTACAATGAGCAGTTCTTC
CASSLSGTGGYNEQFF
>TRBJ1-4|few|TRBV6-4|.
TGTGCCATCCGATCGAGGGCACTGTTTTTT
CAIRSRALFF
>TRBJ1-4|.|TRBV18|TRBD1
TGTGCCAGCTCACCGACAGGGCTGGAAAAACTGTTTTTT
CASSPTGLEKLFF
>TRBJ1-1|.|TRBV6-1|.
TGTGCCAGCAGTAAACGGGACACCAACACTGAAGCTTTCTTT
CASSKRDTNTEAFF
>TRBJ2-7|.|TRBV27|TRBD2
TGTGCCAGCAGTTTAGGGCAGGGAGGGCGGTACGAGCAGTACTTC
CASSLGQGGRYEQYF